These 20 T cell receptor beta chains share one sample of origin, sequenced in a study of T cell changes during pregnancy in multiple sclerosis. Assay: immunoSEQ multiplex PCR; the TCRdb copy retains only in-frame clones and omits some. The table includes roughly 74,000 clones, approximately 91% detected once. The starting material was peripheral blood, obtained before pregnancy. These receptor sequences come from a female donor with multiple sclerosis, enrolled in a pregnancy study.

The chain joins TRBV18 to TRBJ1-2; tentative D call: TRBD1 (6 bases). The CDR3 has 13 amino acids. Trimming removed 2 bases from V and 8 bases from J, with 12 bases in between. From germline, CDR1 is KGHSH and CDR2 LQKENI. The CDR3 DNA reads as TGTGCCAGCTCACCAGACACAGGGATCGGCTACACCTTC. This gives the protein CASSPDTGIGYTF.

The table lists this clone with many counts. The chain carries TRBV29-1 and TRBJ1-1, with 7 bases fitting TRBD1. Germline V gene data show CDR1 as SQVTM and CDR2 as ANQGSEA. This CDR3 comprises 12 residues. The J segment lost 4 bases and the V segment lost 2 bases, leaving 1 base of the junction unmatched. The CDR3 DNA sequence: TGCAGCGTTGAACAGGGGGTCACTGAAGCTTTCTTT. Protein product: CSVEQGVTEAFF.

In DNA, the CDR3 is TGTGCCAGCAGTCTCCGGACTAGCAGAAACCAAGAGACCCAGTACTTC. This translates into CASSLRTSRNQETQYF. The chain uses TRBV27 and TRBJ2-5; 8 bases agree with TRBD2. CDR3 length equals 16 residues. Per germline, CDR1 MNHEY and CDR2 SMNVEV (reference sequence). With 5 bases clipped from V and 0 bases from J, the junction kept 8 bases outside the gene matches.

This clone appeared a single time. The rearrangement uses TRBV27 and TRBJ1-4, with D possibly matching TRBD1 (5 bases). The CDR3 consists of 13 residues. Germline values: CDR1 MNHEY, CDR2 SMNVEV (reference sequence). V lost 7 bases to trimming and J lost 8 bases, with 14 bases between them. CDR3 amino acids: CASKPQGREKLFF. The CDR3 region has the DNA TGTGCCAGCAAACCCCAGGGCCGGGAAAAACTGTTTTTT.

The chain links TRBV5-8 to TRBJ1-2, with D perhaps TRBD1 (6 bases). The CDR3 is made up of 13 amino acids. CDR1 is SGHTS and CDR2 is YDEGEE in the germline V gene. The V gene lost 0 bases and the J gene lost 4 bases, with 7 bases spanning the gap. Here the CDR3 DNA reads TGTGCCAGCAGCTTGGTAGGGGGCTATGGCTACACCTTC. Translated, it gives CASSLVGGYGYTF.

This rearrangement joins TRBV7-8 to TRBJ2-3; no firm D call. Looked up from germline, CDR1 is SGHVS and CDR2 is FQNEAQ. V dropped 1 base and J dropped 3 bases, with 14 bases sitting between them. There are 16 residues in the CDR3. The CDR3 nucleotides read TGTGCCAGCAGCTTAGAGTGGGTTAGCAGTACAGATACGCAGTATTTT. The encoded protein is CASSLEWVSSTDTQYF.

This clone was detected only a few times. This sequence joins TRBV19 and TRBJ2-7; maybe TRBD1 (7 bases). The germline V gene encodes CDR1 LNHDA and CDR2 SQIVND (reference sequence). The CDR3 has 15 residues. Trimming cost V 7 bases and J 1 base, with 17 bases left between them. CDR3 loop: CASTRGGTASYEQYF. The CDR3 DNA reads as TGTGCCAGTACCCGAGGGGGGACAGCTTCCTACGAGCAGTACTTC. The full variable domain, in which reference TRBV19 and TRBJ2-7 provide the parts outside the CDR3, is DGGITQSPKYLFRKEGQNVTLSCEQNLNHDAMYWYRQDPGQGLRLIYYSQIVNDFQKGDIAEGYSVSREKKESFPLTVTSAQKNPTAFYLCASTRGGTASYEQYFGPGTRLTVT.

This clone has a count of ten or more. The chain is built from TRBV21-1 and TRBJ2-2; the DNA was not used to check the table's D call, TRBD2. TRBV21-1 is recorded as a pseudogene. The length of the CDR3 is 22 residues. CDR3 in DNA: TGTGCCAGCAGCAAAGAAGGAGTTGATTGGGGGGGGCCACACGCGAACACCGGGGAGCTGTTTTTT. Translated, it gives CASSKEGVDWGGPHANTGELFF.

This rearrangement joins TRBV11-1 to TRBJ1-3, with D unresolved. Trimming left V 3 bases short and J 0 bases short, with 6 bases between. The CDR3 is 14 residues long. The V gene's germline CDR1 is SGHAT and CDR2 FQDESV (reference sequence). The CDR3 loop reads CASSLANSGNTIYF. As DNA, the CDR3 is TGTGCCAGCAGCTTGGCCAACTCTGGAAACACCATATATTTT.

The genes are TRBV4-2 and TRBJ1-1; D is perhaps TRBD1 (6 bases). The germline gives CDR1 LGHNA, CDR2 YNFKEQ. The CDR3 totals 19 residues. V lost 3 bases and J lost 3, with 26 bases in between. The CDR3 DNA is TGTGCCAGCAGCCAGTCACGGGGCCAGGGGACCCCTCCGGACACTGAAGCTTTCTTT. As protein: CASSQSRGQGTPPDTEAFF.

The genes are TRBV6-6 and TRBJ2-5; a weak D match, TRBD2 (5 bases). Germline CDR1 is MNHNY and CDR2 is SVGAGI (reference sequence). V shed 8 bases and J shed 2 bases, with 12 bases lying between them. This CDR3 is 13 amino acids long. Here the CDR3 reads CASCCERQETQYF. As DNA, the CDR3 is TGTGCCAGCTGTTGTGAGCGGCAAGAGACCCAGTACTTC.

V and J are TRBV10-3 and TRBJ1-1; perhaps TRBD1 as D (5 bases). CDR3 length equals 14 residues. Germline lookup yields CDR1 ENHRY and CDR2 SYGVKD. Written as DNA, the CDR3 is TGTGGCCCGGGGAGGGGACTTGGAGCCACTGAAGCTTTCTTT. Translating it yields CGPGRGLGATEAFF.

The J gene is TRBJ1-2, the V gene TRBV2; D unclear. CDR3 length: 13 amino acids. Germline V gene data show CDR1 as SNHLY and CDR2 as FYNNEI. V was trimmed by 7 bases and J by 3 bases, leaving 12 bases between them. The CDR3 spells CASNPLLDYGYTF. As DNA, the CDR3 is TGTGCCAGCAACCCACTCCTGGACTATGGCTACACCTTC.

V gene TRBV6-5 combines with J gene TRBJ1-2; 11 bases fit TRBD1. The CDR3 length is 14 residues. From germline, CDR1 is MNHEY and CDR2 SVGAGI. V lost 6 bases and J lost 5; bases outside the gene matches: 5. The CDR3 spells CASSVGQGAYGYTF. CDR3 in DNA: TGTGCCAGCAGCGTCGGACAGGGGGCGTATGGCTACACCTTC.

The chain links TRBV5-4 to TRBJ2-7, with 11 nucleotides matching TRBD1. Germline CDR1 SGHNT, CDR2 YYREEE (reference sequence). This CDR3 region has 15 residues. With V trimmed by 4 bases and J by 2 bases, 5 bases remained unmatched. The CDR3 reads CASSPRGQGAYEQYF. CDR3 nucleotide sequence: TGTGCCAGCAGCCCCCGGGGACAGGGGGCCTACGAGCAGTACTTC.

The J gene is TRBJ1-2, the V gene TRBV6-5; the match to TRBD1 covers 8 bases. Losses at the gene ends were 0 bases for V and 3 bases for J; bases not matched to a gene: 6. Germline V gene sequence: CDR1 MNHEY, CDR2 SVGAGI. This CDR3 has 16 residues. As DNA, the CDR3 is TGTGCCAGCAGTTACTCCGGGACAGGTCCTGACTATGGCTACACCTTC. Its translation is CASSYSGTGPDYGYTF.

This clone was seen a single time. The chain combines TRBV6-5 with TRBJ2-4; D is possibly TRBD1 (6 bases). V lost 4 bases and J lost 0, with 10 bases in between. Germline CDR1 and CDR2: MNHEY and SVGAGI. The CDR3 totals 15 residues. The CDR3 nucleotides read TGTGCCAGCAGTTCGAAGGGGGAAGCCAAAAACATTCAGTACTTC. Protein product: CASSSKGEAKNIQYF.

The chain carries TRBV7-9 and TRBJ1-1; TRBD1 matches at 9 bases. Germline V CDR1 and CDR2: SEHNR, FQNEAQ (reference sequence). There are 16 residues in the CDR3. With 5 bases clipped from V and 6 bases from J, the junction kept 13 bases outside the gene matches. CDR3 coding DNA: TGTGCCAGCAGCCCGACAGGGGGTGAGAATAACGCTGAAGCTTTCTTT. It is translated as CASSPTGGENNAEAFF.

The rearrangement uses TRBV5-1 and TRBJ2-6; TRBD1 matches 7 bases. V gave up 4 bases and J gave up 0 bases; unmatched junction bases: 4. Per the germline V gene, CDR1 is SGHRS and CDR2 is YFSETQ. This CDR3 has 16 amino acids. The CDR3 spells CASSKDRSSGANVLTF. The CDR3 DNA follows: TGCGCCAGCAGCAAGGACAGGAGCTCTGGGGCCAACGTCCTGACTTTC. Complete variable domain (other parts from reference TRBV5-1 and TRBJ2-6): KAGVTQTPRYLIKTRGQQVTLSCSPISGHRSVSWYQQTPGQGLQFLFEYFSETQRNKGNFPGRFSGRQFSNSRSEMNVSTLELGDSALYLCASSKDRSSGANVLTFGAGSRLTVL.

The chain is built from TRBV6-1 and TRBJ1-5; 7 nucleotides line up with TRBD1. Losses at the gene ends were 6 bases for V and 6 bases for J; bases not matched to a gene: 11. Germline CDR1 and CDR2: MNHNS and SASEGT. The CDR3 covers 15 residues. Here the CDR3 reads CASSQRQGRGQPQHF. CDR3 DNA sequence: TGTGCCAGCAGCCAGAGACAGGGACGAGGTCAGCCCCAGCATTTT.